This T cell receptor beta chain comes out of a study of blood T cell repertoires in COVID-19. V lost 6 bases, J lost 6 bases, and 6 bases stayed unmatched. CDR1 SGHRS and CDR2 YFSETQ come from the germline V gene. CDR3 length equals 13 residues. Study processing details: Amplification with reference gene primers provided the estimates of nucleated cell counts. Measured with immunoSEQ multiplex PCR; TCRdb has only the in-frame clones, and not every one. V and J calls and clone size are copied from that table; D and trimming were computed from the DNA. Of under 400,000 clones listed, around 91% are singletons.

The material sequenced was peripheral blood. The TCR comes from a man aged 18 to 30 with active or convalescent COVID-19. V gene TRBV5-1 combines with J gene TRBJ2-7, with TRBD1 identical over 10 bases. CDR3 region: CASTSTGGSEQYF. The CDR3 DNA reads TGCGCCAGCACCTCGACAGGGGGCTCCGAGCAGTACTTC.